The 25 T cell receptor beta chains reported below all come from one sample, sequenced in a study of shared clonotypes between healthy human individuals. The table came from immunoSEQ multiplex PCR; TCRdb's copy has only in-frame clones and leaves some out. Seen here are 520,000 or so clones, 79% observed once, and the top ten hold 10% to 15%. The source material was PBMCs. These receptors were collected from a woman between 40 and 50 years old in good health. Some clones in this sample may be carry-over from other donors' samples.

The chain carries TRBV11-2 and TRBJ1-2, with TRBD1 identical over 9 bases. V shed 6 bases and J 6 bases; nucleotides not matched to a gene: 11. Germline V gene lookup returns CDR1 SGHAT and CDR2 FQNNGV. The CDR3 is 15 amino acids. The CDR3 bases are TGTGCCAGCAGAGTCCCAGGACAGGGGTTCCATGGCTACACCTTC. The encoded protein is CASRVPGQGFHGYTF.

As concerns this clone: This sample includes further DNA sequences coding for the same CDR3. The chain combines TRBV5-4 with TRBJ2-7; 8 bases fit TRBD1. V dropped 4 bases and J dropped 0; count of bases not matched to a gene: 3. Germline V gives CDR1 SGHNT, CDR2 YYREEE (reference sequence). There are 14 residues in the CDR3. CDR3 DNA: TGTGCCAGCAGCCCGACAGGGGCCTCCTACGAGCAGTACTTC. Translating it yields CASSPTGASYEQYF.

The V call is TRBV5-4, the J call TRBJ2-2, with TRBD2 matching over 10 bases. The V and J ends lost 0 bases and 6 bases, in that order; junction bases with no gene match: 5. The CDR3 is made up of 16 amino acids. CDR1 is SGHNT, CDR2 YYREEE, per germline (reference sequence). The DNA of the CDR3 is TGTGCCAGCAGCTTGGTCGCTAGCGGGAGACCCGGGGAGCTGTTTTTT. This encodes CASSLVASGRPGELFF.

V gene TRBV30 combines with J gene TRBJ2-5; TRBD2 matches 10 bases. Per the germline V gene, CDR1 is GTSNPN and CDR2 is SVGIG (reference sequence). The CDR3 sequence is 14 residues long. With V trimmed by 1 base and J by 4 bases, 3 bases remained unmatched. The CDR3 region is CAWSDLAGVETQYF. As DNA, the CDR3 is TGTGCCTGGAGTGATCTAGCGGGAGTAGAGACCCAGTACTTC.

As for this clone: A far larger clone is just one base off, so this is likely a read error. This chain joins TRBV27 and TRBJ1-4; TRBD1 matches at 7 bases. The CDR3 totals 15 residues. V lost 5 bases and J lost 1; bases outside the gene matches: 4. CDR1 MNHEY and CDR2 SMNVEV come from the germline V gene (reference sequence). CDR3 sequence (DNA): TGTGCCAGCAGTCCCCGGACAGGAACTAATGAAAAACTGTTTTTT. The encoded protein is CASSPRTGTNEKLFF.

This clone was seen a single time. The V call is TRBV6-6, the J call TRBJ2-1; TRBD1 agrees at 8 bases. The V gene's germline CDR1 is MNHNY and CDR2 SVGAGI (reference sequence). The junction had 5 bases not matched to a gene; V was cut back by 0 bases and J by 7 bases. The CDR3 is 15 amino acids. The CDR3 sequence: CASSYSDRGTNEQFF. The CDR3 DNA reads TGTGCCAGCAGTTACTCCGACAGGGGTACGAATGAGCAGTTCTTC.

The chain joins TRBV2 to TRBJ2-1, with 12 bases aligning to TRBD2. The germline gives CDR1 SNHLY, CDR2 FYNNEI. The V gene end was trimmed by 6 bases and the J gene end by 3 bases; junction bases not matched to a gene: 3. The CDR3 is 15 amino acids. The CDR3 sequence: CASSPLAGGYNEQFF. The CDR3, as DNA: TGTGCCAGCAGCCCACTAGCGGGAGGCTACAATGAGCAGTTCTTC. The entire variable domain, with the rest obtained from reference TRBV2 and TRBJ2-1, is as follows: EPEVTQTPSHQVTQMGQEVILRCVPISNHLYFYWYRQILGQKVEFLVSFYNNEISEKSEIFDDQFSVERPDGSNFTLKIRSTKLEDSAMYFCASSPLAGGYNEQFFGPGTRLTVL.

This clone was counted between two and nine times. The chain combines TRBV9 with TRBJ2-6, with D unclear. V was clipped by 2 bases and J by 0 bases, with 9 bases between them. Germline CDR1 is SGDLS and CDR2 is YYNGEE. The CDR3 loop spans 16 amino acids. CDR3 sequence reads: CASSVRESSGANVLTF. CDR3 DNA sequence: TGTGCCAGCAGCGTTAGGGAAAGCTCTGGGGCCAACGTCCTGACTTTC.

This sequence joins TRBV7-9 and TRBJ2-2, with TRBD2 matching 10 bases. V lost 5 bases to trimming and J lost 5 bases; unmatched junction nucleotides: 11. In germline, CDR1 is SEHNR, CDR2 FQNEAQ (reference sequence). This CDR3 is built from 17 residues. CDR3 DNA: TGTGCCAGCAGCCCACGCCCAGCGGGAGGGCCTACCGGGGAGCTGTTTTTT. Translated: CASSPRPAGGPTGELFF.

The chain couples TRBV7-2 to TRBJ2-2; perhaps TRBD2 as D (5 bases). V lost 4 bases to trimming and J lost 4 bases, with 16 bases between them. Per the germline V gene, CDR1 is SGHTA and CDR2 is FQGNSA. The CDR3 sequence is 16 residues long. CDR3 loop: CASSSDSSIGTGELFF. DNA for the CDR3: TGTGCCAGCAGCTCGGACTCTAGCATAGGCACCGGGGAGCTGTTTTTT.

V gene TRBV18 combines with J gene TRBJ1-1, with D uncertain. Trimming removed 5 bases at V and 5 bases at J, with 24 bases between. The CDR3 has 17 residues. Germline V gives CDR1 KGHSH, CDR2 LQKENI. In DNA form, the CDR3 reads TGTGCCAGCTCAGCCAATTCCTGGAGGACGGTAAAGACTGAAGCTTTCTTT. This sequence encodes CASSANSWRTVKTEAFF.

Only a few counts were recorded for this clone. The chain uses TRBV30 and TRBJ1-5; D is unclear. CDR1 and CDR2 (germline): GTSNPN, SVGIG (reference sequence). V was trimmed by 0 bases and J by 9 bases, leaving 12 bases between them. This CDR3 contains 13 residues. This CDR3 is CAWSVGRSRPQHF. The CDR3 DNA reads TGTGCCTGGAGTGTTGGAAGGTCGAGGCCCCAGCATTTT.

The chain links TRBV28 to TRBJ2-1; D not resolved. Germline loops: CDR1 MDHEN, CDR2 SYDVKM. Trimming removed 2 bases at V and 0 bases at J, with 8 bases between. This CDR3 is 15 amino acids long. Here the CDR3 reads CASSLHSDSYNEQFF. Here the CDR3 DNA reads TGTGCCAGCAGTTTACACTCTGACTCCTACAATGAGCAGTTCTTC. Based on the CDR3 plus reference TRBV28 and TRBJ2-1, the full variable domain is DVKVTQSSRYLVKRTGEKVFLECVQDMDHENMFWYRQDPGLGLRLIYFSYDVKMKEKGDIPEGYSVSREKKERFSLILESASTNQTSMYLCASSLHSDSYNEQFFGPGTRLTVL.

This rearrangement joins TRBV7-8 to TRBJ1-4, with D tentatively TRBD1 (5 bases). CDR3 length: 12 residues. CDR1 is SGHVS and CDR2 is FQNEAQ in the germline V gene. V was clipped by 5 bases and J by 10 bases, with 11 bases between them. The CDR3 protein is CASSEMGGKLFF. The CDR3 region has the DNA TGTGCCAGCAGCGAAATGGGGGGAAAACTGTTTTTT.

CDR3 nucleotides: TGTGCCACGCGGGAGCCCAGAGGGGGGGGCACAGATACGCAGTATTTT. Residues: CATREPRGGGTDTQYF. The J gene is TRBJ2-3, the V gene TRBV28; D is perhaps TRBD2 (7 bases). CDR1 is MDHEN, CDR2 SYDVKM, per germline. The V end lost 10 bases, the J end lost 1 base, and 21 bases lay between the germline ends. The CDR3 contains 16 residues.

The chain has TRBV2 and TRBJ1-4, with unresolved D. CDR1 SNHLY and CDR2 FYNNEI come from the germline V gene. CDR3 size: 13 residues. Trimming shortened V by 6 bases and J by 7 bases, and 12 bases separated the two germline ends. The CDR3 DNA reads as TGTGCCAGCAGGCTCCCCGGTACTGAAAAACTGTTTTTT. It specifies CASRLPGTEKLFF.

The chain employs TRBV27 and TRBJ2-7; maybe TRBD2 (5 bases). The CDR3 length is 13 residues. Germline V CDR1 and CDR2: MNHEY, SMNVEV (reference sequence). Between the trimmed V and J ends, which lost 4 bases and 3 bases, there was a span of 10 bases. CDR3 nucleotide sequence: TGTGCCAGCAGTTACAGCGGTAACTACGAGCAGTACTTC. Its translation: CASSYSGNYEQYF.

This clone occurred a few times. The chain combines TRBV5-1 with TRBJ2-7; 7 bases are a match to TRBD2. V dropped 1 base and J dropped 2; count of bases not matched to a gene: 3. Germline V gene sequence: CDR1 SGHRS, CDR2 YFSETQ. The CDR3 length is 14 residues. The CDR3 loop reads CASSLIGTTYEQYF. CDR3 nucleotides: TGCGCCAGCAGCTTGATAGGGACTACCTACGAGCAGTACTTC. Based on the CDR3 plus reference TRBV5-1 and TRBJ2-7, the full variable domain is KAGVTQTPRYLIKTRGQQVTLSCSPISGHRSVSWYQQTPGQGLQFLFEYFSETQRNKGNFPGRFSGRQFSNSRSEMNVSTLELGDSALYLCASSLIGTTYEQYFGPGTRLTVT.

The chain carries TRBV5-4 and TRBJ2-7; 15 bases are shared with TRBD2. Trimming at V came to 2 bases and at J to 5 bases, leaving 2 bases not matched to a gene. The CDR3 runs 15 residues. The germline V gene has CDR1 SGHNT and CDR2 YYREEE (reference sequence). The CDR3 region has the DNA TGTGCCAGCAGCTTAAGGACTAGCGGGAGGGACGAGCAGTACTTC. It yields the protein CASSLRTSGRDEQYF.

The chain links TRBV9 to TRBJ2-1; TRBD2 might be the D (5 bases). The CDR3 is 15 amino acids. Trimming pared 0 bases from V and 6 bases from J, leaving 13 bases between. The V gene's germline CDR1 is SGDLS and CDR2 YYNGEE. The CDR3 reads CASSVALGGGNEQFF. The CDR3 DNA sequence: TGTGCCAGCAGCGTAGCCCTTGGAGGTGGCAATGAGCAGTTCTTC.

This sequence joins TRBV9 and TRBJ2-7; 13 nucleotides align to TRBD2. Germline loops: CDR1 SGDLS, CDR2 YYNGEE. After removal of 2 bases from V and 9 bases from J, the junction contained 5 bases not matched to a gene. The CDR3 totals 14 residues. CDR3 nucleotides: TGTGCCAGCAGCGTGGCGGGACTAGCGGGACCGCAGTACTTC. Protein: CASSVAGLAGPQYF.

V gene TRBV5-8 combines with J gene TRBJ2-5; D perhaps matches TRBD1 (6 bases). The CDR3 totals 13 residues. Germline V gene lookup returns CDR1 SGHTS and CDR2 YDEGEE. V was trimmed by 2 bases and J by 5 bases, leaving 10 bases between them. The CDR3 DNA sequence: TGTGCCAGCAGCTTCCAGGGGTCGGAGACCCAGTACTTC. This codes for CASSFQGSETQYF.

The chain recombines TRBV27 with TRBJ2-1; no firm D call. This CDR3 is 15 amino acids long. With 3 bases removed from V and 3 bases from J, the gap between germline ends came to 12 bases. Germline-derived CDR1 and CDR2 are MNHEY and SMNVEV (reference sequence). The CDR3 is CASSFRWSDYNEQFF. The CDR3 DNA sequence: TGTGCCAGCAGTTTCAGGTGGTCGGACTACAATGAGCAGTTCTTC.

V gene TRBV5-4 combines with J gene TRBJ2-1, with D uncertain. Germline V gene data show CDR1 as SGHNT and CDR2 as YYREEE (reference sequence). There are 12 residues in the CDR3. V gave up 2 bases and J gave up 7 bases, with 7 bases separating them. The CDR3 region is CASSLRQNEQFF. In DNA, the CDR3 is TGTGCCAGCAGCTTAAGACAAAATGAGCAGTTCTTC. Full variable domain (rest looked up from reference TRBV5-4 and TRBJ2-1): ETGVTQSPTHLIKTRGQQVTLRCSSQSGHNTVSWYQQALGQGPQFIFQYYREEENGRGNFPPRFSGLQFPNYSSELNVNALELDDSALYLCASSLRQNEQFFGPGTRLTVL.

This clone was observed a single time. The CDR3 sequence: CASSYAGAGHEQYF. CDR3 DNA: TGTGCCAGCAGTTACGCGGGAGCGGGGCACGAGCAGTACTTC. The V call is TRBV6-5, the J call TRBJ2-7, with 7 bases matching TRBD2. Trimming removed 2 bases from V and 5 bases from J; junction bases left unmatched: 6. The germline V gene has CDR1 MNHEY and CDR2 SVGAGI. The length of the CDR3 is 14 residues.